This T cell receptor (beta chain) was identified in a study of graft-versus-host responses after intestinal transplantation. The wider study: The whole recipient group had anti-thymocyte globulin induction followed by tacrolimus and steroids for two to three years.

Details on this clone: Its antigen is currently unknown.

Whole-study findings and limits: The study associated peak circulating GvH clone levels with early post-transplant HvG declines.

V shed 1 base and J shed 1 base, with 10 bases lying between them. The CDR3 loop spans 15 amino acids. Per the germline V gene, CDR1 is SEHNR and CDR2 is FQNEAQ (reference sequence). Data came from immunoSEQ multiplex PCR; TCRdb stores just in-frame clones and leaves some out. The table lists approximately 100,000 clones, over 85% of them singletons. This chain links TRBV7-9 with TRBJ2-5; no reliable D call. This specimen consisted of unstimulated CD8+ T cells sorted from spleen or lymph node cells, obtained before intestinal transplant. This TCR derives from a human donor who received an intestinal transplant. DNA of the CDR3: TGTGCCAGCAGCTTAGAAGTGGGGTTCCAAGAGACCCAGTACTTC. Protein: CASSLEVGFQETQYF.